This record covers a single T cell receptor beta chain. Its antigen is currently unknown. The CDR3 runs to 15 residues. V dropped 2 bases and J dropped 2 bases, with 13 bases sitting between them. Germline loops: CDR1 SGHRS, CDR2 YFSETQ. The data belong to a study of T cell responses to AZD1222 COVID-19 vaccine. Study outcomes and limitations: Scientists sampled the repertoires only once the peak T cell response had passed. It should be noted that donors were predominantly white British and more often female, and clonal diversity was possibly underestimated. The study identified only five to seven AZD1222 recipients as seropositive at baseline.

Second-dose timings of about 4 or about 12 weeks were pooled. Profiling relied on immunoSEQ multiplex PCR, and the TCRdb table lists in-frame clones only, not all of them. The sample holds around 200,000 clones; 90% to 95% are singletons and the top ten take around 1.6%. The clonotype was recovered from an adult who received the AZD1222 COVID-19 vaccine. The chain couples TRBV5-1 to TRBJ2-5; possibly TRBD2 for D (5 bases). Sequenced here: peripheral blood, sampled 28 days after the second AZD1222 dose. In DNA, the CDR3 is TGCGCCAGCAGCTTTTACGCGGGCAAACAAGAGACCCAGTACTTC. Its protein is CASSFYAGKQETQYF. Full variable domain (rest looked up from reference TRBV5-1 and TRBJ2-5): KAGVTQTPRYLIKTRGQQVTLSCSPISGHRSVSWYQQTPGQGLQFLFEYFSETQRNKGNFPGRFSGRQFSNSRSEMNVSTLELGDSALYLCASSFYAGKQETQYFGPGTRLLVL.